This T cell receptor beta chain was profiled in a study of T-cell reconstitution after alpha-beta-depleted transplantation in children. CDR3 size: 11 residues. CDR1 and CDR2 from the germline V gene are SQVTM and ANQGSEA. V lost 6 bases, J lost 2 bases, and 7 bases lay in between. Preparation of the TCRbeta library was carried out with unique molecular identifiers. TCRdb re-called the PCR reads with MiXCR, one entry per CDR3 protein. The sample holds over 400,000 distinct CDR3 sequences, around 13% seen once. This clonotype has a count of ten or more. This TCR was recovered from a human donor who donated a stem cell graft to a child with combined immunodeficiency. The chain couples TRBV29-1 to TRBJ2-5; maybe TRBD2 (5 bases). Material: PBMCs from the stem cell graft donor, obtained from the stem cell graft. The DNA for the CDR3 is TGCAGCGTGAGGGTGCAAGAGACCCAGTACTTC. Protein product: CSVRVQETQYF.